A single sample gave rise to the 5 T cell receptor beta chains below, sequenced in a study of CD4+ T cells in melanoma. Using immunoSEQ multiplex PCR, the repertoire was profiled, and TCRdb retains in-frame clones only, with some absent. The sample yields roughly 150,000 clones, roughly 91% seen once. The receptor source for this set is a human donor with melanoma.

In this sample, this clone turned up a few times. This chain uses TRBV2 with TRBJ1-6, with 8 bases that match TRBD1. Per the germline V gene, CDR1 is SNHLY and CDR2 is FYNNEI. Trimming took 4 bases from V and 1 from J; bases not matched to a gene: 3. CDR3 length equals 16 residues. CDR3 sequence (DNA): TGTGCCAGCAGTGGGCAGGGGGCTTCCTATAATTCACCCCTCCACTTT. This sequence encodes CASSGQGASYNSPLHF.

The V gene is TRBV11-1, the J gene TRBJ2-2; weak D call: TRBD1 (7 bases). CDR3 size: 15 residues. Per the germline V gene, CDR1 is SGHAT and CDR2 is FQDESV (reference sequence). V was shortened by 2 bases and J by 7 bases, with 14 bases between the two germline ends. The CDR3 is CASSLRQGGFGELFF. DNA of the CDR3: TGTGCCAGCAGCTTAAGACAGGGAGGTTTCGGGGAGCTGTTTTTT.

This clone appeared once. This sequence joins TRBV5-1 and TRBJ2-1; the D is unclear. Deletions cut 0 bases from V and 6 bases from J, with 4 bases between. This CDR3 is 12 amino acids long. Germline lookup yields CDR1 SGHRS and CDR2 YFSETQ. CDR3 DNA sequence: TGCGCCAGCAGCTTGGAAGGCAATGAGCAGTTCTTC. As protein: CASSLEGNEQFF.

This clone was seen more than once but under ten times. The CDR3 loop is CASVPDRLYGYTF. The CDR3 DNA sequence: TGTGCCAGCGTTCCGGACAGGCTCTATGGCTACACCTTC. The chain employs TRBV6-1 and TRBJ1-2; 7 nucleotides align to TRBD1. With V trimmed by 8 bases and J by 4 bases, 7 bases remained unmatched. CDR1 is MNHNS and CDR2 is SASEGT in the germline V gene. The CDR3 has 13 residues.

In DNA form, the CDR3 reads TGTGCCAGCAGTGAAGTTGGGGGGGAGACCCAGTACTTC. This sequence encodes CASSEVGGETQYF. The chain carries TRBV2 and TRBJ2-5; possible D gene TRBD2, 6 bases. V lost 1 base and J lost 5, with 8 bases in between. From germline, CDR1 is SNHLY and CDR2 FYNNEI. The CDR3 has 13 residues.